Listed below are T cell receptor beta chains from one sample, sequenced in a study of blood T cells in healthy people across ages. TCRdb reprocessed the 5' RACE reads via MiXCR and lists one record per CDR3 protein. Of approximately 850,000 distinct CDR3 sequences in the sample, around two fifths were seen once. The material sequenced was blood. The receptors were sampled from a man aged 55 to 70 in good health. Each CDR3 is given with its conserved first and last residue. D genes are given only for firm matches. Clone size, where shown, is once, few, many, or a class for clones that have expanded.

TRBD1,few,TRBV6-1,TRBJ2-7,CASSENRGRHEQYF,TGTGCCAGCAGTGAAAACAGGGGCAGGCACGAGCAGTACTTC
TRBD2,once,TRBV3-1,TRBJ2-1,CASTQELLAAYFNEQFF,TGTGCCAGCACCCAAGAGTTGCTAGCGGCCTACTTCAATGAGCAGTTCTTC
NA,NA,TRBV19,TRBJ2-1,CASSIVRGTPNSYNEQFF,TGTGCCAGTAGTATAGTTCGCGGGACCCCCAACTCCTACAATGAGCAGTTCTTC
TRBD1,NA,TRBV15,TRBJ2-5,CATSSQGTGGETQYF,TGTGCCACCAGCAGCCAGGGGACAGGGGGTGAGACCCAGTACTTC
NA,NA,TRBV4-3,TRBJ2-5,CASSLNLGTQYF,TGCGCCAGCAGCCTCAATCTCGGGACCCAGTACTTC
NA,NA,TRBV6-1,TRBJ2-2,CAGTPGHPFGELFF,TGTGCCGGCACCCCGGGACACCCATTCGGGGAGCTGTTTTTT
NA,few,TRBV7-2,TRBJ2-7,CASSPFVGLGSYEQYF,TGTGCCAGCAGCCCATTTGTGGGATTAGGCTCCTACGAGCAGTACTTC
TRBD2,few,TRBV10-1,TRBJ2-1,CASSERSGGDNEQFF,TGCGCCAGCAGTGAGCGTAGCGGGGGAGACAATGAGCAGTTCTTC
TRBD1,many,TRBV3-1,TRBJ1-4,CATRRHQGEEKLFF,TGTGCCACCAGAAGGCATCAGGGGGAGGAAAAACTGTTTTTT
TRBD1,NA,TRBV24-1,TRBJ1-1,CATSSGQGRPEAFF,TGTGCCACGAGCTCTGGACAGGGGAGGCCTGAAGCTTTCTTT
NA,once,TRBV11-1,TRBJ2-1,CASSHGTEQFF,TGTGCCAGCAGCCACGGGACAGAGCAGTTCTTC
NA,many,TRBV20-1,TRBJ2-5,CSARDPSQETQYF,TGCAGTGCTAGAGACCCATCCCAAGAGACCCAGTACTTC
NA,NA,TRBV7-6,TRBJ2-7,CASSCEGSGQYEQYF,TGTGCCAGCAGCTGCGAAGGTTCCGGCCAGTACGAGCAGTACTTC
NA,NA,TRBV18,TRBJ1-1,CASSPPSLNTEAFF,TGTGCCAGCTCACCACCGTCCTTGAACACTGAAGCTTTCTTT
TRBD1,NA,TRBV4-1,TRBJ2-7,CASSPVTGYEQYF,TGCGCCAGCAGCCCAGTGACAGGGTACGAGCAGTACTTC
NA,few,TRBV20-1,TRBJ2-7,CSATSGLSQYF,TGCAGTGCTACCTCAGGACTCTCCCAGTACTTC
TRBD2,NA,TRBV9,TRBJ2-3,CASSALAGGSTDTQYF,TGTGCCAGCAGCGCGCTAGCGGGGGGAAGCACAGATACGCAGTATTTT
TRBD2,NA,TRBV7-2,TRBJ2-3,CASIGTSGRTDTQYF,TGTGCCAGCATCGGGACTAGCGGACGCACAGATACGCAGTATTTT
NA,NA,TRBV12-3/TRBV12-4,TRBJ2-3,CASSIYGTQVDTQYF,TGTGCCAGCAGTATATACGGGACGCAGGTAGATACGCAGTATTTT
NA,NA,TRBV5-4,TRBJ2-2,CASSLAGRHTGELFF,TGTGCCAGCAGCTTGGCTGGGAGACACACCGGGGAGCTGTTTTTT
TRBD1,NA,TRBV27,TRBJ2-1,CASTPGQGAGEQFF,TGTGCCAGCACCCCGGGACAGGGGGCCGGTGAGCAGTTCTTC
NA,many,TRBV12-3/TRBV12-4,TRBJ1-2,CASSSGSYGYTF,TGTGCCAGCAGTTCAGGGAGCTATGGCTACACCTTC
NA,NA,TRBV9,TRBJ1-1,CASSVAPQLNTEAFF,TGTGCCAGCAGCGTAGCCCCACAACTGAACACTGAAGCTTTCTTT
NA,few,TRBV9,TRBJ2-6,CASSGPLGVRSGANVLTF,TGTGCCAGCAGCGGCCCTTTGGGGGTACGCTCTGGGGCCAACGTCCTGACTTTC
TRBD2,few,TRBV7-2,TRBJ2-1,CASSPYWGIAGGLYNEQFF,TGTGCCAGCAGCCCGTACTGGGGGATAGCGGGGGGCCTCTACAATGAGCAGTTCTTC
TRBD1,NA,TRBV7-9,TRBJ1-2,CASSLVQGGVYGYTF,TGTGCCAGCAGCTTAGTCCAGGGGGGTGTCTATGGCTACACCTTC
NA,NA,TRBV25-1,TRBJ2-3,CASSEYVTDTQYF,TGTGCCAGCAGTGAATACGTAACAGATACGCAGTATTTT
NA,NA,TRBV6-2/TRBV6-3,TRBJ2-1,CASSYSYNGVDEQFF,TGTGCCAGCAGTTACAGCTATAACGGGGTGGATGAGCAGTTCTTC
TRBD1,NA,TRBV5-1,TRBJ2-7,CASSNGQARDHEQYF,TGCGCCAGCAGCAACGGACAGGCTAGGGATCACGAGCAGTACTTC
TRBD2,NA,TRBV20-1,TRBJ2-7,CSARQTSGVSYEQYF,TGCAGTGCTAGGCAGACTAGCGGGGTCTCCTACGAGCAGTACTTC
NA,few,TRBV20-1,TRBJ1-5,CSARDSGPGNGNQPQHF,TGCAGTGCTAGAGATAGTGGCCCCGGGAACGGCAATCAGCCCCAGCATTTT
NA,NA,TRBV6-2/TRBV6-3,TRBJ2-7,CASSSDASSYNEQYF,TGTGCCAGCAGTAGTGACGCTAGCTCCTACAATGAGCAGTACTTC
NA,NA,TRBV14,TRBJ1-6,CASSHLDRVYNSPLHF,TGTGCCAGCAGCCACTTGGACAGAGTCTATAATTCACCCCTCCACTTT
NA,NA,TRBV3-1,TRBJ1-1,CASSLGTGSEAFF,TGTGCCAGCAGCCTGGGGACTGGCAGTGAAGCTTTCTTT
NA,many,TRBV13,TRBJ2-5,CASSSLSGGEQYF,TGTGCCAGCAGCTCCCTATCGGGCGGGGAGCAGTACTTC
NA,many,TRBV11-2,TRBJ1-5,CASTKEQGRNQPQHF,TGTGCCAGCACCAAAGAACAGGGCCGCAATCAGCCCCAGCATTTT
NA,NA,TRBV10-3,TRBJ1-5,CAIRAGKKENQPQHF,TGTGCCATCAGGGCAGGGAAGAAAGAAAATCAGCCCCAGCATTTT
TRBD1,NA,TRBV20-1,TRBJ1-2,CSANHRQGASNYGYTF,TGCAGTGCTAACCACCGACAGGGGGCGTCTAACTATGGCTACACCTTC
TRBD1,NA,TRBV12-3/TRBV12-4,TRBJ2-5,CAGSTWTGGEETQYF,TGTGCCGGCAGTACGTGGACAGGGGGGGAAGAGACCCAGTACTTC
NA,many,TRBV7-9,TRBJ2-7,CASSRDNYEQYF,TGTGCCAGCAGCCGGGACAACTACGAGCAGTACTTC
NA,NA,TRBV11-1,TRBJ1-6,CATRSGMGSPLHF,TGTGCCACCCGCAGCGGTATGGGTTCACCCCTCCACTTT
TRBD1,NA,TRBV14,TRBJ2-1,CASSQAVTGDYNERFF,TGTGCCAGCAGCCAAGCGGTGACAGGGGATTACAATGAGCGGTTCTTC
NA,NA,TRBV27,TRBJ2-5,CAGSRRDGSRTAQYF,TGTGCCGGCAGCCGCCGGGACGGCTCACGTACGGCCCAGTACTTC
NA,NA,TRBV29-1,TRBJ2-7,CSVVGDNFYEQYF,TGCAGCGTTGTGGGAGACAATTTCTACGAGCAGTACTTC
TRBD1,NA,TRBV4-3,TRBJ2-3,CASSQTVTGIRTDTQYF,TGCGCCAGCAGCCAAACAGTGACAGGGATAAGGACAGATACGCAGTATTTT
NA,few,TRBV9,TRBJ2-1,CASSASTRGGNEQFF,TGTGCCAGCAGCGCATCGACCAGAGGGGGGAATGAGCAGTTCTTC
NA,once,TRBV20-1,TRBJ1-1,CSARGATVNTEAFF,TGCAGTGCTAGAGGAGCGACAGTGAACACTGAAGCTTTCTTT
TRBD1,NA,TRBV9,TRBJ2-3,CASSVEGATTDTQYF,TGTGCCAGCAGCGTAGAGGGGGCCACCACAGATACGCAGTATTTT
NA,few,TRBV5-6,TRBJ1-2,CASSLTGRYNYGYTF,TGTGCCAGCAGCTTAACAGGGCGATATAACTATGGCTACACCTTC